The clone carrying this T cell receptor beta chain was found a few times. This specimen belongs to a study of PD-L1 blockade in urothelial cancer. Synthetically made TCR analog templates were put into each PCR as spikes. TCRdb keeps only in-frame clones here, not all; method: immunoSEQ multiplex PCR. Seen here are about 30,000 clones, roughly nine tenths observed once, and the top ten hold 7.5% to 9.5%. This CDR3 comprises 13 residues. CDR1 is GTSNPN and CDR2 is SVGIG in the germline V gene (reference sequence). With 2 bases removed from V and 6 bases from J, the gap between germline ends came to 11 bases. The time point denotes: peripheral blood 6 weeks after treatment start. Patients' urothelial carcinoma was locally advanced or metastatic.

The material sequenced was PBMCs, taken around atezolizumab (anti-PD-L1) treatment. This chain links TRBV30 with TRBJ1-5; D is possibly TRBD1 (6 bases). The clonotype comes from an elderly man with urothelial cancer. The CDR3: CAWSTGPGQPQHF. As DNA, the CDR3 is TGTGCCTGGAGTACAGGGCCGGGTCAGCCCCAGCATTTT.